The 14 T cell receptor beta chains given below trace back to one sample, sequenced in a study of T cell repertoires in ileal Crohn's disease. Here immunoSEQ multiplex PCR was the method, and the copy in TCRdb shows in-frame clones only, minus some. The sample has around 1,800 clones; around 80% are singletons. The sequenced sample was ileal tissue. These receptors all stem from an adult with Crohn's disease.

The rearrangement joins TRBV19 to TRBJ2-2; 12 nucleotides align to TRBD2. Germline V gene data show CDR1 as LNHDA and CDR2 as SQIVND (reference sequence). The CDR3 is 16 residues long. J gave up 8 bases and V 3 bases, and 7 bases lay outside the gene matches. The CDR3 reads CASSIIRTSGAGELFF. CDR3 coding DNA: TGTGCCAGTAGTATTATCAGGACTAGCGGGGCGGGGGAGCTGTTTTTT.

The chain couples TRBV18 to TRBJ1-3; D uncertain. Germline loops: CDR1 KGHSH, CDR2 LQKENI. V was pared by 4 bases and J by 0 bases, with 16 bases between. This CDR3 is 17 amino acids long. CDR3 in DNA: TGTGCCAGCTCACGAGACCAGACGTCTAGCTCTGGAAACACCATATATTTT. Residues: CASSRDQTSSSGNTIYF. The full variable domain, in which reference TRBV18 and TRBJ1-3 provide the parts outside the CDR3, is NAGVMQNPRHLVRRRGQEARLRCSPMKGHSHVYWYRQLPEEGLKFMVYLQKENIIDESGMPKERFSAEFPKEGPSILRIQQVVRGDSAAYFCASSRDQTSSSGNTIYFGEGSWLTVV.

The chain recombines TRBV19 with TRBJ1-1; D call uncertain. V shed 5 bases and J shed 1 base, with 5 bases lying between them. Germline V gene lookup returns CDR1 LNHDA and CDR2 SQIVND (reference sequence). The CDR3 spans 12 residues. The CDR3 coding sequence is TGTGCCAGTAGTGAGGGGAACACTGAAGCTTTCTTT. It yields the protein CASSEGNTEAFF.

The chain combines TRBV5-1 with TRBJ1-2; D is perhaps TRBD1 (5 bases). V gave up 0 bases and J gave up 4 bases, with 13 bases separating them. This CDR3 has 15 amino acids. Looked up from germline, CDR1 is SGHRS and CDR2 is YFSETQ. The CDR3 spells CASSLGAGFAYGYTF. CDR3 coding DNA: TGCGCCAGCAGCTTGGGAGCAGGGTTTGCCTATGGCTACACCTTC. Full variable domain (outside the CDR3, taken from reference TRBV5-1 and TRBJ1-2): KAGVTQTPRYLIKTRGQQVTLSCSPISGHRSVSWYQQTPGQGLQFLFEYFSETQRNKGNFPGRFSGRQFSNSRSEMNVSTLELGDSALYLCASSLGAGFAYGYTFGSGTRLTVV.

The rearrangement joins TRBV5-1 to TRBJ2-5, with 10 nucleotides matching TRBD1. This CDR3 is 15 amino acids long. Looked up from germline, CDR1 is SGHRS and CDR2 is YFSETQ. Trimming took 0 bases from V and 2 from J; bases not matched to a gene: 1. CDR3 protein: CASSLGDRGQETQYF. CDR3 nucleotide sequence: TGCGCCAGCAGCTTGGGGGACAGGGGACAAGAGACCCAGTACTTC. Variable domain in full (rest from reference TRBV5-1 and TRBJ2-5): KAGVTQTPRYLIKTRGQQVTLSCSPISGHRSVSWYQQTPGQGLQFLFEYFSETQRNKGNFPGRFSGRQFSNSRSEMNVSTLELGDSALYLCASSLGDRGQETQYFGPGTRLLVL.

This clone was seen only a few times. The J gene is TRBJ1-5, the V gene TRBV18; the D gene is possibly TRBD1 (5 bases). CDR3 length: 13 residues. V lost 6 bases, J lost 7 bases, and 13 bases lay in between. Looked up from germline, CDR1 is KGHSH and CDR2 is LQKENI. CDR3 nucleotide sequence: TGTGCCAGCTCCCCGGGGAGGGACCAGCCCCAGCATTTT. It codes for CASSPGRDQPQHF.

The chain recombines TRBV6-1 with TRBJ1-1, with TRBD1 matching 7 bases. The CDR3 has 13 amino acids. Germline V gene lookup returns CDR1 MNHNS and CDR2 SASEGT. V lost 5 bases and J lost 4; bases outside the gene matches: 4. The CDR3 DNA follows: TGTGCCAGCAGTCTAACAGGGGCCACTGAAGCTTTCTTT. The encoded protein is CASSLTGATEAFF.

The chain employs TRBV25-1 and TRBJ2-3, with D perhaps matching TRBD1 (6 bases). The ends were cut back, 3 bases at V and 0 bases at J, with 10 bases in the middle. Germline V gene data show CDR1 as MGHDK and CDR2 as SYGVNS. The CDR3 is made up of 15 amino acids. CDR3 nucleotide sequence: TGTGCCAGCAGTGACCCAGGGGAAAGCACAGATACGCAGTATTTT. Amino acid sequence: CASSDPGESTDTQYF. Supplemented by reference TRBV25-1 and TRBJ2-3, the full variable domain reads EADIYQTPRYLVIGTGKKITLECSQTMGHDKMYWYQQDPGMELHLIHYSYGVNSTEKGDLSSESTVSRIRTEHFPLTLESARPSHTSQYLCASSDPGESTDTQYFGPGTRLTVL.

J is TRBJ1-2 and V is TRBV5-4; D is possibly TRBD1 (6 bases). Trimming stripped 8 bases from V and 2 bases from J, with 19 bases between. The length of the CDR3 is 15 residues. CDR1 SGHNT and CDR2 YYREEE come from the germline V gene (reference sequence). DNA of the CDR3: TGTGCCAGTTTTAATAGGGGGGGAGCCAACTATGGCTACACCTTC. Translation: CASFNRGGANYGYTF.

The rearrangement links TRBV7-9 to TRBJ1-6, with TRBD1 as a possible D gene (5 bases). V lost 5 bases and J 0 bases, leaving 11 bases between the germline ends. Germline values: CDR1 SEHNR, CDR2 FQNEAQ (reference sequence). This CDR3 spans 16 amino acids. The CDR3 region is CASSRQSSSYNSPLHF. The DNA for the CDR3 is TGTGCCAGCAGCAGACAGTCGAGCTCCTATAATTCACCCCTCCACTTT.

The V gene is TRBV5-6, the J gene TRBJ2-1; possible D gene TRBD1, 6 bases. There are 14 residues in the CDR3. The V end lost 5 bases, the J end lost 5 bases, and 14 bases lay between the germline ends. The germline V gene has CDR1 SGHDT and CDR2 YYEEEE. The CDR3 bases are TGTGCCAGCAGTCCCCGGGACACACACAATGAGCAGTTCTTC. As protein: CASSPRDTHNEQFF. The full variable domain, rest sourced from reference TRBV5-6 and TRBJ2-1, is DAGVTQSPTHLIKTRGQQVTLRCSPKSGHDTVSWYQQALGQGPQFIFQYYEEEERQRGNFPDRFSGHQFPNYSSELNVNALLLGDSALYLCASSPRDTHNEQFFGPGTRLTVL.

J is TRBJ2-3 and V is TRBV4-2; TRBD2 agrees at 7 bases. There are 13 residues in the CDR3. Germline V gene sequence: CDR1 LGHNA, CDR2 YNFKEQ. The trim removed 6 bases at V and 4 bases at J, leaving 4 bases unmatched. CDR3 DNA sequence: TGTGCCAGCAGAGGGGCGGGGGCAGATACGCAGTATTTT. As protein: CASRGAGADTQYF.

The table lists this clone with a count of one. This chain connects TRBV5-1 to TRBJ2-7; 7 nucleotides match TRBD1. The CDR3 extends over 15 amino acids. After removal of 4 bases from V and 0 bases from J, the junction contained 7 bases not matched to a gene. Germline values: CDR1 SGHRS, CDR2 YFSETQ. The CDR3 protein is CASSRDSSTSYEQYF. In DNA, the CDR3 is TGCGCCAGCAGCCGGGACAGCTCGACCTCCTACGAGCAGTACTTC.

The J gene is TRBJ1-1, the V gene TRBV11-2, with 10 nucleotides matching TRBD1. Trimming removed 0 bases from V and 5 bases from J; junction bases left unmatched: 3. Germline-derived CDR1 and CDR2 are SGHAT and FQNNGV. This CDR3 region has 15 residues. The CDR3 loop is CASSLEWGQGTEAFF. The CDR3 DNA sequence: TGTGCCAGCAGCTTAGAATGGGGACAGGGGACTGAAGCTTTCTTT.